The 22 T cell receptor beta chains below were found in one sample sequenced in a study of T cell responses to AZD1222 COVID-19 vaccine. Data came from immunoSEQ multiplex PCR; TCRdb stores just in-frame clones and leaves some out. The table includes around 150,000 clones, approximately 84% detected once. The sample was peripheral blood, taken on day 0 of AZD1222 vaccination. The receptors derive from an adult in good health.

In its sample, this clone was seen once. The V call is TRBV5-1, the J call TRBJ1-6; no reliable D call. Looked up from germline, CDR1 is SGHRS and CDR2 is YFSETQ. CDR3 length: 16 residues. The V gene lost 0 bases and the J gene lost 7 bases, with 14 bases spanning the gap. The CDR3, as DNA: TGCGCCAGCAGCTTGGATAGCGGGCCCTCAAATTCACCCCTCCACTTT. Translated: CASSLDSGPSNSPLHF.

The V gene is TRBV28, the J gene TRBJ1-6; D is ambiguous. Germline V lookup: CDR1 MDHEN, CDR2 SYDVKM. The V end was cut by 3 bases, the J end by 5 bases, with 8 bases between. This CDR3 spans 14 amino acids. CDR3 residues: CASSFSPNNSPLHF. The CDR3 nucleotides are TGTGCCAGCAGTTTCTCACCTAATAATTCACCCCTCCACTTT.

The V call is TRBV7-9, the J call TRBJ2-1; D gene uncertain. The germline V and J ends were trimmed by 1 base and 2 bases, with 6 bases remaining between them. The CDR3 loop spans 14 amino acids. Germline CDR1 reads SEHNR; CDR2 reads FQNEAQ (reference sequence). CDR3 in DNA: TGTGCCAGCAGCTTAGGGCCCGCCTACAATGAGCAGTTCTTC. The encoded protein is CASSLGPAYNEQFF.

The DNA of the CDR3 is TGTGCCACCAGTGATAACCGGGGGGCGAAAAATTCACCCCTCCACTTT. Its protein product is CATSDNRGAKNSPLHF. This chain uses TRBV24-1 with TRBJ1-6; tentative D call: TRBD1 (6 bases). Germline V gene data show CDR1 as KGHDR and CDR2 as SFDVKD. Trimming pared 3 bases from V and 7 bases from J, leaving 15 bases between. This CDR3 comprises 16 residues.

This clone was detected only a few times. The V gene is TRBV28, the J gene TRBJ1-1; D might be TRBD1 (6 bases). The CDR3 consists of 15 residues. Per germline, CDR1 MDHEN and CDR2 SYDVKM. V gave up 4 bases and J gave up 0 bases, with 12 bases separating them. CDR3 sequence reads: CASSSTGFMNTEAFF. DNA for the CDR3: TGTGCCAGCAGTTCTACAGGGTTCATGAACACTGAAGCTTTCTTT.

This sequence joins TRBV6-1 and TRBJ1-3; D perhaps matches TRBD1 (5 bases). V was shortened by 4 bases and J by 0 bases, with 16 bases between the two germline ends. The CDR3 has 17 amino acids. Per the germline V gene, CDR1 is MNHNS and CDR2 is SASEGT. The CDR3 here is CASSALPGGGSGNTIYF. The CDR3 DNA reads TGTGCCAGCAGTGCACTGCCCGGGGGGGGCTCTGGAAACACCATATATTTT.

The rearrangement joins TRBV7-3 to TRBJ1-1, with 9 bases that match TRBD1. CDR3 size: 13 residues. Germline V lookup: CDR1 SGHTA, CDR2 FQGTGA. V lost 5 bases, J lost 6 bases, and 4 bases stayed unmatched. CDR3 nucleotide sequence: TGTGCCAGCAGCCTCAGACAGGGGGCTGAAGCTTTCTTT. Translation gives CASSLRQGAEAFF.

This rearrangement joins TRBV7-9 to TRBJ1-2; possibly TRBD1 for D (6 bases). Trimming stripped 0 bases from V and 7 bases from J, with 12 bases between. Germline CDR1 SEHNR, CDR2 FQNEAQ (reference sequence). This CDR3 comprises 14 residues. CDR3 bases: TGTGCCAGCAGCTTAGCAGGCAGGGGACCTGGCTACACCTTC. It encodes CASSLAGRGPGYTF.

J is TRBJ1-1 and V is TRBV2; no definite D call. The CDR3 is 15 amino acids. Trimming removed 4 bases at V and 4 bases at J, with 16 bases between. The germline V gene encodes CDR1 SNHLY and CDR2 FYNNEI. The CDR3 DNA is TGTGCCAGCAGTGGGAGGCCGACCGGGAGCACTGAAGCTTTCTTT. Translation: CASSGRPTGSTEAFF.

The CDR3 DNA reads as TGTGCCTGGATGAGGGGGCCCAGAGGCACTGAAGCTTTCTTT. As protein: CAWMRGPRGTEAFF. This chain links TRBV30 with TRBJ1-1; TRBD1 aligns across 7 bases. This CDR3 region has 14 residues. Germline V gives CDR1 GTSNPN, CDR2 SVGIG (reference sequence). J was trimmed by 4 bases and V by 4 bases; bases with no gene match: 9.

This chain joins TRBV2 and TRBJ2-1; a weak D match, TRBD2 (5 bases). The V end lost 7 bases, the J end lost 8 bases, and 18 bases lay between the germline ends. CDR1 is SNHLY and CDR2 is FYNNEI in the germline V gene. The CDR3 contains 14 residues. CDR3 coding DNA: TGTGCCAGCACTCTAGGACTGTCTAGGGATGAGCAGTTCTTC. Its protein product is CASTLGLSRDEQFF.

The CDR3 DNA sequence: TGTGCCATCAGTGAGTCGAGGGAAAAACTGTTTTTT. Translated: CAISESREKLFF. The chain joins TRBV10-3 to TRBJ1-4, with D unresolved. Germline values: CDR1 ENHRY, CDR2 SYGVKD. The CDR3 extends over 12 amino acids. V lost 0 bases to trimming and J lost 8 bases, with 4 bases between them.

The chain couples TRBV6-6 to TRBJ2-7; 7 nucleotides line up with TRBD1. Germline V gene sequence: CDR1 MNHNY, CDR2 SVGAGI (reference sequence). The CDR3 has 14 amino acids. The V gene end was trimmed by 6 bases and the J gene end by 3 bases; junction bases not matched to a gene: 8. Here the CDR3 DNA reads TGTGCCAGCAGACCCCTGGGGGACAGCTACGAGCAGTACTTC. It encodes CASRPLGDSYEQYF.

The genes are TRBV11-2 and TRBJ1-1, with D possibly being TRBD1 (5 bases). V lost 1 base, J lost 4 bases, and 16 bases lay in between. Per germline, CDR1 SGHAT and CDR2 FQNNGV. The CDR3 is 16 residues long. CDR3 amino acids: CASSLVKSQGATEAFF. The DNA for the CDR3 is TGTGCCAGCAGCTTAGTTAAGTCCCAGGGAGCCACTGAAGCTTTCTTT.

Regarding this clone: The junction departs from the called germline gene at one end, perhaps through a read error. This sample includes further DNA sequences coding for the same CDR3. The genes are TRBV7-9 and TRBJ2-3; no clear D. This CDR3 has 12 residues. Per germline, CDR1 SEHNR and CDR2 FQNEAQ (reference sequence). CDR3 loop: CASSSLTDTQYF. In nucleotides, the CDR3 is TGTGCCAGTAGCTCTTTAACAGATACGCAGTATTTT.

The chain joins TRBV6-1 to TRBJ1-5; D gene unclear. The V gene's germline CDR1 is MNHNS and CDR2 SASEGT. Trimming removed 4 bases from V and 1 base from J, with 11 bases in between. CDR3 length equals 15 residues. The DNA for the CDR3 is TGTGCCAGCAGTGTAGCGGACGGGAGCAATCAGCCCCAGCATTTT. Its translation: CASSVADGSNQPQHF.

The V gene is TRBV6-5, the J gene TRBJ1-4, with TRBD1 identical over 9 bases. V lost 4 bases to trimming and J lost 7 bases; unmatched junction nucleotides: 4. CDR3 length equals 14 residues. Germline V gene lookup returns CDR1 MNHEY and CDR2 SVGAGI. The CDR3 sequence is CASSWTGVGEKLFF. The CDR3 coding sequence is TGTGCCAGCAGTTGGACAGGGGTCGGTGAAAAACTGTTTTTT.

This chain joins TRBV10-1 and TRBJ2-7, with unresolved D. The CDR3 is 14 residues long. Germline-derived CDR1 and CDR2 are WNHNN and SYGVQD (reference sequence). Trimming shortened V by 0 bases and J by 5 bases, and 11 bases separated the two germline ends. The CDR3 spells CASSESNVAHEQYF. The CDR3 DNA follows: TGCGCCAGCAGTGAGTCGAATGTGGCCCACGAGCAGTACTTC.

In this sample, this clone turned up once. V gene TRBV10-3 combines with J gene TRBJ2-7; D call uncertain. V dropped 4 bases and J dropped 6 bases, with 10 bases sitting between them. In germline, CDR1 is ENHRY, CDR2 SYGVKD. This CDR3 spans 12 amino acids. The CDR3 loop reads CAISGRGVEQYF. The CDR3 nucleotides are TGTGCCATCAGTGGGCGAGGTGTCGAGCAGTACTTC.

This sequence joins TRBV5-1 and TRBJ1-1; unclear D gene. This CDR3 has 13 amino acids. Germline V lookup: CDR1 SGHRS, CDR2 YFSETQ. V lost 4 bases to trimming and J lost 5 bases, with 12 bases between them. In nucleotides, the CDR3 is TGCGCCAGCAGCCTAAGATTGGAGACTGAAGCTTTCTTT. Translation: CASSLRLETEAFF.

This chain links TRBV10-3 with TRBJ2-7, with 11 positions matching TRBD2. The CDR3 consists of 15 residues. Unmatched junction bases numbered 7, after V lost 7 bases and J lost 2 bases. From germline, CDR1 is ENHRY and CDR2 SYGVKD. The CDR3 loop is CAIMGGLADTYEQYF. The CDR3 DNA sequence: TGTGCCATCATGGGGGGACTAGCGGACACCTACGAGCAGTACTTC.

This chain uses TRBV7-9 with TRBJ1-2, with D possibly matching TRBD1 (5 bases). Trimming left V 3 bases short and J 6 bases short, with 14 bases between. CDR1 SEHNR and CDR2 FQNEAQ come from the germline V gene (reference sequence). The CDR3 runs 14 residues. The DNA for the CDR3 is TGTGCCAGCAGCTTTGGGGCAGACCTGAATGGCTACACCTTC. Translated: CASSFGADLNGYTF.